This T cell receptor beta chain was found in a study of spatial heterogeneity in lung cancer. Across the study: Raw sequencing reads included, on average, more than ten appearances of each unique TCR and UMI combination.

A few counts support this clonotype. A library made for alpha chains picked up this beta chain off target, so its size means little. The study tagged each TCR cDNA molecule with a unique molecular identifier. MiXCR was run by TCRdb on the 5' RACE reads, yielding one entry per CDR3 protein. The sample includes more than 9,000 distinct CDR3 sequences, approximately 6.2% of them seen just once. The CDR3 is 12 amino acids. V gave up 2 bases and J gave up 8 bases, with 9 bases separating them. CDR1 MNHEY and CDR2 SVGAGI come from the germline V gene. This sample's time point: sample taken at primary tumor resection. The sequenced material consisted of unsorted whole RNA from tumor, nontumor lung or frozen PBMC. 72 TRACERx patients with early, untreated non-small cell lung cancer donated samples.

The material was normal lung tissue next to the tumor, obtained at surgery. The chain has TRBV6-5 and TRBJ1-2, with D perhaps matching TRBD1 (5 bases). The receptor was isolated from a male donor with early-stage non-small cell lung cancer. The CDR3 region is CASSYAAGGYTF. DNA for the CDR3: TGTGCCAGCAGTTACGCGGCAGGGGGCTACACCTTC.